The rows below give T cell receptor beta chains drawn from one sample of a study of post-analysis software for immune sequencing data. TCRdb reprocessed the PCR reads via MiXCR and lists one record per CDR3 protein. The table shows about 210,000 distinct CDR3 sequences, with approximately 30% occurring only once. The sequenced sample consisted of blood. Receptor source: a girl aged 2 to 17 with multiple sclerosis. The CDR3 runs from the conserved cysteine through the conserved F or W. D genes are given only for firm matches. Clone size is not always given. Where it is, it says once, few, many or a class for expanded clones.

NA | NA | 14 | TRBJ1-1 | TRBV25-1 | CASSETGWNTEAFF | TGTGCCAGCAGTGAAACGGGGTGGAACACTGAAGCTTTCTTT
TRBD2 | many | 18 | TRBJ2-1 | TRBV20-1 | CSARATPGLGPWVNEQFF | TGCAGTGCTAGAGCAACACCGGGACTAGGGCCTTGGGTGAATGAGCAGTTCTTC
TRBD1 | many | 14 | TRBJ1-6 | TRBV10-2 | CASSKQGAGSPLHF | TGCGCCAGCTCTAAACAGGGGGCGGGATCACCCCTCCACTTT
NA | NA | 14 | TRBJ1-1 | TRBV20-1 | CSARDPRGGTEAFF | TGCAGTGCTAGAGATCCCAGGGGTGGTACTGAAGCTTTCTTT
NA | many | 12 | TRBJ1-2 | TRBV5-1 | CASRLDRDGYTF | TGCGCCAGCAGACTGGACAGAGATGGCTACACCTTC
NA | many | 20 | TRBJ1-1 | TRBV4-1 | CASSQVGAGIGGAGNTEAFF | TGCGCCAGCAGCCAAGTTGGGGCCGGTATCGGGGGCGCAGGGAACACTGAAGCTTTCTTT
TRBD1 | NA | 14 | TRBJ1-5 | TRBV6-2/TRBV6-3 | CASSEDRGVQPQHF | TGTGCCAGCAGTGAGGACAGGGGTGTTCAGCCCCAGCATTTT
TRBD1 | many | 16 | TRBJ1-6 | TRBV12-3/TRBV12-4 | CASSLIAAGGSSPLHF | TGTGCCAGCAGTTTAATAGCGGCAGGGGGTAGTTCACCCCTCCACTTT
NA | NA | 13 | TRBJ1-1 | TRBV29-1 | CSAAGRAVTEAFF | TGCAGCGCCGCTGGTAGGGCGGTTACTGAAGCTTTCTTT
TRBD1 | many | 11 | TRBJ1-2 | TRBV29-1 | CSVDRVESYTF | TGCAGCGTGGACAGGGTCGAAAGCTACACCTTC
TRBD1 | many | 13 | TRBJ2-1 | TRBV28 | CASSLSQGQGAFF | TGTGCCAGCAGTTTATCGCAGGGACAGGGGGCGTTCTTC
NA | many | 16 | TRBJ1-6 | TRBV19 | CASSMFSLASRAPLHF | TGTGCCAGTAGTATGTTTTCCCTTGCGTCGAGAGCACCCCTCCACTTT
NA | NA | 14 | TRBJ2-7 | TRBV18 | CASSPGGPTYEQYF | TGTGCCAGCTCACCGGGGGGCCCGACCTACGAGCAGTACTTC
NA | NA | 14 | TRBJ1-4 | TRBV12-3/TRBV12-4 | CASTFELGNEKLFF | TGTGCCAGCACTTTCGAACTGGGAAATGAAAAACTGTTTTTT
TRBD1 | many | 16 | TRBJ2-5 | TRBV27 | CASSLRQGAYQETQYF | TGTGCCAGCAGTCTCCGACAGGGGGCCTACCAAGAGACCCAGTACTTC
TRBD1 | many | 15 | TRBJ2-7 | TRBV6-5 | CASSYKGQLNYEQYF | TGTGCCAGCAGTTACAAGGGACAGCTCAACTACGAGCAGTACTTC
NA | many | 14 | TRBJ2-7 | TRBV20-1 | CSAPRTIDSYEQYF | TGCAGTGCTCCTCGGACTATCGACTCCTACGAGCAGTACTTC
TRBD1 | NA | 14 | TRBJ1-1 | TRBV7-9 | CASSTTQGSTEAFF | TGTGCCAGCAGCACCACACAGGGGAGCACTGAAGCTTTCTTT
TRBD2 | NA | 19 | TRBJ2-1 | TRBV20-1 | CSARDRRYSGVSSCNEQFF | TGCAGTGCTAGAGATCGCCGGTACAGCGGGGTGAGCTCCTGCAATGAGCAGTTCTTC
NA | many | 13 | TRBJ2-3 | TRBV6-6 | CASSYTATDTQYF | TGTGCCAGCAGTTACACCGCCACAGATACGCAGTATTTT
NA | NA | 14 | TRBJ2-7 | TRBV5-1 | CASSLDRTVYEQYF | TGCGCCAGCAGCTTGGACAGGACGGTCTACGAGCAGTACTTC
TRBD1 | many | 14 | TRBJ1-1 | TRBV5-1 | CASSPRQGRTEAFF | TGCGCCAGCAGCCCCCGACAGGGACGCACTGAAGCTTTCTTT
NA | NA | 16 | TRBJ1-5 | TRBV15 | CATSSRWAGSNQPQHF | TGTGCCACCAGCAGCAGGTGGGCAGGCAGCAATCAGCCCCAGCATTTT
TRBD1 | many | 15 | TRBJ2-1 | TRBV7-2 | CASGPRDRVINEQFF | TGTGCCAGCGGGCCTCGGGACAGGGTAATCAATGAGCAGTTCTTC
NA | NA | 15 | TRBJ2-4 | TRBV5-1 | CASSLGGGAKSIQYF | TGCGCCAGCAGCTTGGGTGGTGGGGCCAAAAGCATTCAGTACTTC
NA | many | 16 | TRBJ2-7 | TRBV4-1 | CASSQVVGRAPYEQYF | TGCGCCAGCAGCCAAGTGGTCGGCAGGGCCCCCTACGAGCAGTACTTC